The 3 T cell receptor beta chains listed next were all sequenced from one sample in a study of radiotherapy plus CTLA-4 blockade in lung cancer. Profiling relied on immunoSEQ multiplex PCR, and the TCRdb table lists in-frame clones only, not all of them. The profile shows more than 90,000 clones, 80% to 90% of them singletons. The sequences come from peripheral blood, collected from a patient treated with radiotherapy plus ipilimumab. These receptors were obtained from a human donor with non-small cell lung cancer that progressed on radiotherapy plus ipilimumab.

V and J are TRBV2 and TRBJ2-5; 7 bases agree with TRBD1. From germline, CDR1 is SNHLY and CDR2 FYNNEI. Germline trimming cut 6 bases from V and 5 bases from J; bases unmatched to any gene: 12. The CDR3 runs 15 residues. Written as DNA, the CDR3 is TGTGCCAGCAGGGCCGTAACAGGGGTGGGGGAGACCCAGTACTTC. Translation gives CASRAVTGVGETQYF. Variable domain in full (rest from reference TRBV2 and TRBJ2-5): EPEVTQTPSHQVTQMGQEVILRCVPISNHLYFYWYRQILGQKVEFLVSFYNNEISEKSEIFDDQFSVERPDGSNFTLKIRSTKLEDSAMYFCASRAVTGVGETQYFGPGTRLLVL.

The chain is built from TRBV6-1 and TRBJ1-5; D is undetermined. Trimming removed 5 bases from V and 3 bases from J, with 8 bases in between. Germline V gene data show CDR1 as MNHNS and CDR2 as SASEGT. The CDR3 covers 13 residues. The CDR3 nucleotides read TGTGCCAGCAGTCCAGAGCCCAATCAGCCCCAGCATTTT. Translated: CASSPEPNQPQHF.

The chain links TRBV2 to TRBJ2-1; D unclear. The CDR3 runs to 11 residues. The V end was cut by 7 bases, the J end by 5 bases, with 6 bases between. Germline assignment: CDR1 SNHLY and CDR2 FYNNEI. CDR3 region: CASTYHNEQFF. DNA of the CDR3: TGTGCCAGCACCTACCACAATGAGCAGTTCTTC.